These T cell receptor beta chains were read from a single sample in a study of CD8+ T cells in alopecia areata. Using immunoSEQ multiplex PCR, the repertoire was profiled, and TCRdb retains in-frame clones only, with some absent. The sample consists of some 150,000 clones, around 50% of them appearing once. The material sequenced was CD8+ T cells sorted from blood, taken at week 0. These receptors were obtained from a human donor with alopecia areata. Each CDR3 is given with its conserved first and last residue. Each record gives: J gene, clone size, D gene, V gene, CDR3 DNA, CDR3 protein. A D gene is named only where the DNA matches it firmly. Size is stated for part of the rows, as once, few or many counts, or as a class when the clone is expanded.

>TRBJ2-7|-|-|TRBV9
TGTGCCAGCAGCGTAGATTCAGGGCCCAACGAGCAGTACTTC
CASSVDSGPNEQYF
>TRBJ2-7|-|-|TRBV7-9
TGTGCCAGCAGCCACCCCCTTGGCGAAGGGGAGTACTTC
CASSHPLGEGEYF
>TRBJ1-1|few|TRBD1|TRBV9
TGTGCCAGCAGCGTAGGACAGGGGGAGGTTGACACTGAAGCTTTCTTT
CASSVGQGEVDTEAFF
>TRBJ2-5|-|TRBD2|TRBV9
TGTGCCAGCATCGCCAGGGGACTAGCGGGGAGTCCCCAAGAGACCCAGTACTTC
CASIARGLAGSPQETQYF
>TRBJ1-2|-|TRBD1|TRBV13
TGTGCCAGCAGGCCGACCGGGACAGGCGATTATGGCTACACCTTC
CASRPTGTGDYGYTF
>TRBJ1-2|-|-|TRBV5-6
TGTGCCAGCAGCTCAGGACGGGACCTAGGGGGCTACACCTTC
CASSSGRDLGGYTF
>TRBJ2-1|-|-|TRBV29-1
TGCAGCGTTGAGGGGGAACATTCCCCCTACAATGAGCAGTTCTTC
CSVEGEHSPYNEQFF
>TRBJ2-7|few|TRBD2|TRBV29-1
TGCAGCGGGACTAGCGGTTCCTACGAGCAGTACTTC
CSGTSGSYEQYF
>TRBJ2-1|-|TRBD2|TRBV19
TGTGCCAGTAGTCCCGCGGGGGGGCCGAGTTACAATGAGCAGTTCTTC
CASSPAGGPSYNEQFF
>TRBJ1-1|-|-|TRBV9
TGTGCCAGCAGCAAGGGGAACACTGAAGCTTTCTTT
CASSKGNTEAFF
>TRBJ1-5|-|-|TRBV6-5
TGTGCCAGCAGAATTCAGCCCCAGCATTTT
CASRIQPQHF
>TRBJ2-7|few|-|TRBV2
TGTGCCAGCGGTGGCAGATCCTACGAGCAGTACTTC
CASGGRSYEQYF
>TRBJ1-1|-|-|TRBV29-1
TGCAGCGCCGAGCAGGCGATGAACACTGAAGCTTTCTTT
CSAEQAMNTEAFF
>TRBJ2-5|few|TRBD2|TRBV6-5
TGTGCCAGCAGTTACGGGGAGGGCCTAGAGACCCAGTACTTC
CASSYGEGLETQYF
>TRBJ2-3|-|-|TRBV30
TGTGCCACACAGGGCCCACAAGATACGCAGTATTTT
CATQGPQDTQYF
>TRBJ2-7|few|-|TRBV30
TGTGCCTGGAGTCCGACTAGTCGCAACGAGCAGTACTTC
CAWSPTSRNEQYF
>TRBJ2-7|-|-|TRBV12-5
TGTGCTAGTGGTACTAGCTCCTACGAGCAGTACTTC
CASGTSSYEQYF